Each of the 18 T cell receptor beta chains below was sequenced from the same sample in a study of sequential checkpoint blockade in melanoma. Some clones are missing from TCRdb's copy, which holds only in-frame ones; the method was immunoSEQ multiplex PCR. The sample consists of more than 35,000 clones, approximately 90% of them appearing once. Indicated treatment: randomized to nivolumab then ipilimumab (arm A) or the reverse (arm B). The source material was CD8+ T cells sorted from blood (inferred from file names), sampled from a patient given nivolumab and ipilimumab in sequence. Receptor source: a human donor with melanoma.

The chain has TRBV7-9 and TRBJ1-1; TRBD1 might be the D (5 bases). The germline V and J ends were trimmed by 1 base and 5 bases, with 11 bases remaining between them. In germline, CDR1 is SEHNR, CDR2 FQNEAQ (reference sequence). CDR3 length equals 14 residues. This CDR3 is CASSLGGGGTEAFF. The CDR3 nucleotides read TGTGCCAGCAGCTTAGGGGGCGGGGGGACTGAAGCTTTCTTT.

The chain uses TRBV5-5 and TRBJ2-7; the match to TRBD1 covers 7 bases. V was clipped by 1 base and J by 0 bases; unmatched bases: 4. The CDR3 totals 15 residues. Germline CDR1 reads SGHKS; CDR2 reads YYEKEE (reference sequence). The CDR3 DNA reads TGTGCCAGCAGCTTGTCAGGGGGAAACTCCTACGAGCAGTACGTC. Its protein is CASSLSGGNSYEQYV.

This sequence joins TRBV6-5 and TRBJ1-1; D is uncertain. V was shortened by 6 bases and J by 4 bases, with 12 bases between the two germline ends. The CDR3 is 13 amino acids. Germline CDR1 and CDR2: MNHEY and SVGAGI. CDR3 region: CASRAPRSTEAFF. CDR3 bases: TGTGCCAGCAGGGCCCCTCGGAGCACTGAAGCTTTCTTT.

This clone was seen only once. The rearrangement links TRBV19 to TRBJ1-2; weak D call: TRBD1 (6 bases). CDR1 is LNHDA, CDR2 SQIVND, per germline (reference sequence). CDR3 length: 15 amino acids. V shed 3 bases and J shed 2 bases, with 13 bases lying between them. The CDR3 coding sequence is TGTGCCAGTAGTATCGGGACGAGGGGGAACTATGGCTACACCTTC. Translating it yields CASSIGTRGNYGYTF. Filled out from reference TRBV19 and TRBJ1-2, the complete variable domain reads DGGITQSPKYLFRKEGQNVTLSCEQNLNHDAMYWYRQDPGQGLRLIYYSQIVNDFQKGDIAEGYSVSREKKESFPLTVTSAQKNPTAFYLCASSIGTRGNYGYTFGSGTRLTVV.

The rearrangement joins TRBV29-1 to TRBJ2-3; 7 nucleotides line up with TRBD1. V lost 6 bases and J lost 6; bases outside the gene matches: 15. From germline, CDR1 is SQVTM and CDR2 ANQGSEA. CDR3 length: 15 residues. This CDR3 is CSVTRSPTGTDTQYF. CDR3 DNA: TGCAGCGTGACCCGATCACCGACAGGGACGGATACGCAGTATTTT.

Concerning this clone itself: Other DNA sequences in this sample translate to the same CDR3. The V call is TRBV7-3, the J call TRBJ2-3, with TRBD1 matching 11 bases. The CDR3 loop spans 15 amino acids. The V gene end was trimmed by 5 bases and the J gene end by 2 bases; junction bases not matched to a gene: 3. Germline V gene lookup returns CDR1 SGHTA and CDR2 FQGTGA. CDR3 protein: CASSRDRGNTDTQYF. The DNA for the CDR3 is TGTGCCAGCAGCAGGGACAGGGGGAACACAGATACGCAGTATTTT.

For the CDR3, the DNA is TGTGCCTGGAGTGTGCAGCAGGGTTACGAGCAGTACTTC. This translates into CAWSVQQGYEQYF. This chain connects TRBV30 to TRBJ2-7; tentative D call: TRBD1 (5 bases). Germline assignment: CDR1 GTSNPN and CDR2 SVGIG (reference sequence). V lost 0 bases and J lost 4, with 10 bases in between. CDR3 size: 13 residues.

CDR3 in DNA: TGTGCCATCGACGGGACAGGGTGGGGCGAGCAGTACTTC. Its protein is CAIDGTGWGEQYF. V and J are TRBV10-3 and TRBJ2-7, with TRBD1 matching over 9 bases. The V gene's germline CDR1 is ENHRY and CDR2 SYGVKD. CDR3 size: 13 residues. With V trimmed by 8 bases and J by 6 bases, 8 bases remained unmatched.

The chain carries TRBV9 and TRBJ2-7; 10 nucleotides line up with TRBD1. This CDR3 region has 12 residues. Germline-derived CDR1 and CDR2 are SGDLS and YYNGEE. V gave up 7 bases and J gave up 3 bases; unmatched junction bases: 1. The CDR3 protein is CASGQGGYEQYF. Here the CDR3 DNA reads TGTGCCAGCGGACAGGGGGGCTACGAGCAGTACTTC. The complete variable domain, with remaining parts taken from reference TRBV9 and TRBJ2-7, reads DSGVTQTPKHLITATGQRVTLRCSPRSGDLSVYWYQQSLDQGLQFLIQYYNGEERAKGNILERFSAQQFPDLHSELNLSSLELGDSALYFCASGQGGYEQYFGPGTRLTVT.

The rearrangement uses TRBV5-4 and TRBJ2-2; a weak D match, TRBD1 (6 bases). From germline, CDR1 is SGHNT and CDR2 YYREEE (reference sequence). Trimming cost V 4 bases and J 5 bases, with 9 bases left between them. The CDR3 covers 13 residues. The CDR3 reads CASSPQGTGELFF. The CDR3 DNA is TGTGCCAGCAGCCCCCAGGGGACCGGGGAGCTGTTTTTT.

In its sample, this clone was seen once. The chain joins TRBV7-8 to TRBJ2-1; 9 bases line up with TRBD2. CDR1 is SGHVS, CDR2 FQNEAQ, per germline. The V segment lost 5 bases and the J segment 9 bases; nucleotides outside the gene matches: 14. The CDR3 is made up of 16 amino acids. The CDR3 spells CASSPLIAGESAEQFF. DNA for the CDR3: TGTGCCAGCAGCCCACTAATAGCGGGAGAATCGGCTGAGCAGTTCTTC.

V is TRBV7-8 and J is TRBJ2-7; 9 positions match TRBD1. This CDR3 spans 15 amino acids. CDR1 is SGHVS, CDR2 FQNEAQ, per germline. Trimming removed 5 bases from V and 6 bases from J; junction bases left unmatched: 11. The DNA of the CDR3 is TGTGCCAGCAGCCACCGCCCGGGACAGGGTCGCGAGCAGTACTTC. Its protein is CASSHRPGQGREQYF.

This chain uses TRBV19 with TRBJ1-5; D remains unclear. CDR3 length: 15 amino acids. V was pared by 0 bases and J by 1 base, with 7 bases between. Germline V gives CDR1 LNHDA, CDR2 SQIVND (reference sequence). The CDR3 DNA reads as TGTGCCAGTAGTATAGATCGCAGGAGCAATCAGCCCCAGCATTTT. Its protein product is CASSIDRRSNQPQHF.

This chain connects TRBV6-4 to TRBJ2-6, with D perhaps matching TRBD2 (5 bases). CDR3 size: 16 residues. The V gene's germline CDR1 is MRHNA and CDR2 SNTAGT. V was trimmed by 2 bases and J by 1 base, leaving 9 bases between them. The chain's CDR3 is CASSDEGGSGANVLTF. The DNA for the CDR3 is TGTGCCAGCAGTGACGAGGGCGGTTCTGGGGCCAACGTCCTGACTTTC.

The CDR3 spells CASSEALPNTQYF. The CDR3 region has the DNA TGTGCCAGCAGTGAGGCTCTTCCGAATACGCAGTATTTT. The V gene is TRBV6-6, the J gene TRBJ2-3, with D unresolved. This CDR3 has 13 amino acids. CDR1 is MNHNY, CDR2 SVGAGI, per germline (reference sequence). V lost 5 bases, J lost 7 bases, and 13 bases lay in between.

The rearrangement joins TRBV5-1 to TRBJ2-1, with D hard to call. This CDR3 is built from 11 residues. Germline V gene data show CDR1 as SGHRS and CDR2 as YFSETQ. Trimming pared 6 bases from V and 7 bases from J, leaving 8 bases between. CDR3 loop: CASKTVNEQFF. The DNA of the CDR3 is TGCGCCAGCAAAACTGTGAATGAGCAGTTCTTC.

The chain links TRBV12-5 to TRBJ2-3; no reliable D call. Germline CDR1 LGHNT, CDR2 FRNRAP. The V and J ends lost 4 bases and 6 bases respectively, with 11 bases between them. This CDR3 is 13 amino acids long. CDR3 nucleotide sequence: TGTGCTAGTGGTTCCTTCGTTCTGGATACGCAGTATTTT. Translated: CASGSFVLDTQYF.

In its sample, this clone was seen once. The chain links TRBV27 to TRBJ2-1; TRBD2 aligns across 8 bases. With 5 bases clipped from V and 3 bases from J, the junction kept 12 bases outside the gene matches. The CDR3 covers 17 residues. Germline loops: CDR1 MNHEY, CDR2 SMNVEV (reference sequence). CDR3 DNA sequence: TGTGCCAGCAGTCCTCCCCAGCGGGAGATAGGCTACAATGAGCAGTTCTTC. Translated, it gives CASSPPQREIGYNEQFF.